Below are 31 T cell receptor beta chains sequenced from a single sample in a study of identical twins. TCRdb ran MiXCR on the 5' RACE reads and lists one entry per CDR3 protein. The sample yields some 570,000 distinct CDR3 sequences, around 22% seen once. Separately, the same data were catalogued under a study of yellow fever vaccine responses in identical twins.

Input material: CD4+ T cells sorted from blood. These receptor sequences come from a woman under 30 in good health.

This clonotype was seen a handful of times. The CDR3 protein is CASSASGGTDTQYF. CDR3 sequence (DNA): TGTGCCAGCAGCGCTAGCGGGGGCACAGATACGCAGTATTTT. This sequence joins TRBV5-4 and TRBJ2-3; 9 positions agree with TRBD2. Germline assignment: CDR1 SGHNT and CDR2 YYREEE (reference sequence). There are 14 residues in the CDR3. The ends lost 4 bases at V and 1 base at J; junction bases unmatched: 1.

The chain is built from TRBV7-9 and TRBJ2-1, with D perhaps TRBD1 (6 bases). CDR3 length: 11 residues. In germline, CDR1 is SEHNR, CDR2 FQNEAQ (reference sequence). Between the trimmed V and J ends, which lost 8 bases and 9 bases, there was a span of 11 bases. The CDR3 spells CASQGGVEQFF. CDR3 bases: TGTGCCAGCCAAGGGGGAGTTGAGCAGTTCTTC.

The chain is built from TRBV20-1 and TRBJ2-7, with 9 bases identical to TRBD2. V shed 0 bases and J 2 bases; nucleotides not matched to a gene: 17. Germline CDR1 DFQATT, CDR2 SNEGSKA (reference sequence). CDR3 length: 19 amino acids. The CDR3 protein is CSARDLNTASGKSAYEQYF. The CDR3 DNA reads TGCAGTGCTAGAGATCTTAACACGGCTAGCGGGAAATCAGCCTACGAGCAGTACTTC.

There are a few counts of this clonotype. The genes are TRBV20-1 and TRBJ1-2; maybe TRBD1 (6 bases). The CDR3 spans 12 residues. The germline V gene has CDR1 DFQATT and CDR2 SNEGSKA (reference sequence). V lost 4 bases, J lost 6 bases, and 12 bases lay in between. CDR3 nucleotides: TGCAGTGCTAAGCGACAGGTGGATGGCTACACCTTC. Translated: CSAKRQVDGYTF.

The J gene is TRBJ2-2, the V gene TRBV7-2, with TRBD2 as a possible D gene (5 bases). The CDR3 is 16 residues long. Trimming removed 3 bases at V and 4 bases at J, with 15 bases between. From germline, CDR1 is SGHTA and CDR2 FQGNSA. Here the CDR3 DNA reads TGTGCCAGCAGCTTGACTACCGCCCGTTTCACCGGGGAGCTGTTTTTT. It is translated as CASSLTTARFTGELFF.

CDR3: CSRGGAGNNSPLHF. The CDR3 DNA reads TGCAGCCGAGGGGGGGCAGGGAATAATTCACCCCTCCACTTT. J is TRBJ1-6 and V is TRBV20-1; D might be TRBD1 (6 bases). Germline assignment: CDR1 DFQATT and CDR2 SNEGSKA (reference sequence). The CDR3 contains 14 residues.

This clonotype occurred a few times. The chain recombines TRBV5-1 with TRBJ2-7; 7 nucleotides align to TRBD1. CDR3 length: 12 residues. Trimming at V came to 5 bases and at J to 6 bases, leaving 5 bases not matched to a gene. CDR1 SGHRS and CDR2 YFSETQ come from the germline V gene. The CDR3 DNA sequence: TGCGCCAGCAGTGGCCCAGGGGGCGAGCAGTACTTC. Translated, it gives CASSGPGGEQYF.

The chain has TRBV12-5 and TRBJ2-4; tentatively, D is TRBD2 (5 bases). The CDR3 totals 18 residues. Trimming removed 1 base from V and 2 bases from J, with 18 bases in between. The germline CDR1 and CDR2 sequences are LGHNT and FRNRAP. CDR3 region: CASGLALTGIGPKNIQYF. Written as DNA, the CDR3 is TGTGCTAGTGGTTTGGCCTTGACCGGGATAGGTCCCAAAAACATTCAGTACTTC.

This clonotype was detected a few times. The rearrangement uses TRBV12-3 or TRBV12-4 and TRBJ2-7; D is uncertain. The V gene lost 4 bases and the J gene lost 7 bases, with 8 bases spanning the gap. This CDR3 contains 11 residues. The CDR3 loop reads CASSYLGEQYF. The CDR3 DNA reads as TGTGCCAGCAGTTATCTGGGGGAGCAGTACTTC.

The rearrangement links TRBV5-1 to TRBJ2-3; TRBD2 matches 9 bases. Germline CDR1 SGHRS, CDR2 YFSETQ. Germline trimming cut 0 bases from V and 4 bases from J; bases unmatched to any gene: 6. The CDR3 totals 16 residues. The CDR3, as DNA: TGCGCCAGCAGCTTGGGGGGGACTAGCCTCGCAGATACGCAGTATTTT. This codes for CASSLGGTSLADTQYF.

This clonotype has more than one count but fewer than ten. In DNA form, the CDR3 reads TGCGCCAGCAGCTTCCTGGGGACAGGGAACACCGGGGAGCTGTTTTTT. Protein sequence: CASSFLGTGNTGELFF. The rearrangement uses TRBV5-1 and TRBJ2-2, with TRBD1 matching 8 bases. This CDR3 has 16 amino acids. With V trimmed by 2 bases and J by 1 base, 4 bases remained unmatched. The V gene's germline CDR1 is SGHRS and CDR2 YFSETQ.

This chain uses TRBV12-3 or TRBV12-4 with TRBJ1-2, with TRBD1 matching over 9 bases. The CDR3 covers 15 residues. The V gene end was trimmed by 7 bases and the J gene end by 5 bases; junction bases not matched to a gene: 11. CDR3 sequence: CASILAGQGTYGYTF. The CDR3, as DNA: TGTGCCAGCATCCTAGCGGGACAGGGAACGTATGGCTACACCTTC.

The chain carries TRBV7-9 and TRBJ1-1, with D maybe TRBD1 (5 bases). The length of the CDR3 is 14 residues. The V gene's germline CDR1 is SEHNR and CDR2 FQNEAQ (reference sequence). Deletions cut 5 bases from V and 1 base from J, with 11 bases between. CDR3 residues: CASSRKGTNTEAFF. The CDR3 coding sequence is TGTGCCAGCAGCCGAAAAGGGACGAACACTGAAGCTTTCTTT. The whole variable domain, filled in from reference TRBV7-9 and TRBJ1-1, reads DTGVSQNPRHKITKRGQNVTFRCDPISEHNRLYWYRQTLGQGPEFLTYFQNEAQLEKSRLLSDRFSAERPKGSFSTLEIQRTEQGDSAMYLCASSRKGTNTEAFFGQGTRLTVV.

The genes are TRBV3-1 and TRBJ2-5, with D perhaps being TRBD1 or TRBD2 (5 bases each). The germline V gene encodes CDR1 LGHDT and CDR2 YNNKEL (reference sequence). The CDR3 contains 13 residues. V was pared by 4 bases and J by 2 bases, with 8 bases between. The CDR3 reads CASSRGRQETQYF. CDR3 sequence (DNA): TGTGCCAGCAGCCGGGGACGGCAAGAGACCCAGTACTTC.

The V gene is TRBV11-2, the J gene TRBJ2-7; D ambiguous. V lost 2 bases, J lost 8 bases, and 7 bases lay in between. The germline CDR1 and CDR2 sequences are SGHAT and FQNNGV. The CDR3 loop spans 11 amino acids. The CDR3 spells CASSLRAQQYV. The CDR3 DNA follows: TGTGCCAGCAGCTTACGGGCCCAGCAGTACGTC.

This clonotype has more than one count but fewer than ten. The CDR3 DNA reads TGCGCCAGCAGCCAAGATGGCAGGGCCCATCAGCCCCAGCATTTT. Translation: CASSQDGRAHQPQHF. This chain links TRBV4-1 with TRBJ1-5; possible D gene TRBD1, 5 bases. CDR3 size: 15 residues. CDR1 is MGHRA and CDR2 is YSYEKL in the germline V gene. Between the trimmed V and J ends, which lost 0 bases and 5 bases, there was a span of 11 bases.

This clonotype has a handful of counts. The chain has TRBV6-2 or TRBV6-3 and TRBJ2-7; TRBD2 matches 8 bases. Germline-derived CDR1 and CDR2 are MNHEY and SVGEGT. This CDR3 spans 13 amino acids. V lost 6 bases, J lost 12 bases, and 13 bases stayed unmatched. The CDR3 region has the DNA TGTGCCAGCAGCCCGGGACTAGTCCCACGGTGGTACTTC. This encodes CASSPGLVPRWYF.

The chain has TRBV4-1 and TRBJ2-1; TRBD2 agrees at 15 bases. V gave up 8 bases and J gave up 1 base; unmatched junction bases: 3. Per germline, CDR1 MGHRA and CDR2 YSYEKL. The CDR3 is 16 residues long. The CDR3: CASWGLAGGSYNEQFF. CDR3 bases: TGCGCCAGCTGGGGACTAGCGGGAGGTTCCTACAATGAGCAGTTCTTC.

The rearrangement links TRBV5-1 to TRBJ2-1, with D possibly TRBD1 on 6 matching bases. There are 15 residues in the CDR3. Germline V gene sequence: CDR1 SGHRS, CDR2 YFSETQ. The V gene lost 4 bases and the J gene lost 6 bases, with 17 bases spanning the gap. CDR3 sequence (DNA): TGCGCCAGCAGCCCCTCAGGGGCCCCCTTCAATGAGCAGTTCTTC. Encoded protein: CASSPSGAPFNEQFF. Full variable domain (outside the CDR3, taken from reference TRBV5-1 and TRBJ2-1): KAGVTQTPRYLIKTRGQQVTLSCSPISGHRSVSWYQQTPGQGLQFLFEYFSETQRNKGNFPGRFSGRQFSNSRSEMNVSTLELGDSALYLCASSPSGAPFNEQFFGPGTRLTVL.

V usage is TRBV18 and J usage is TRBJ2-7; 7 bases fit TRBD1. The CDR3 is made up of 17 amino acids. CDR1 and CDR2 (germline): KGHSH, LQKENI. V lost 0 bases and J lost 3; bases outside the gene matches: 11. CDR3 in DNA: TGTGCCAGCTCACCACCGGTGGGGACAGCATCATACTACGAGCAGTACTTC. Amino acid sequence: CASSPPVGTASYYEQYF.

The gene calls are TRBV12-3 or TRBV12-4 and TRBJ2-1; tentative D call: TRBD1 (6 bases). This CDR3 region has 12 residues. V was trimmed by 8 bases and J by 5 bases, leaving 10 bases between them. CDR3 coding DNA: TGTGCCAGCGGGAACAGGGACAATGAGCAGTTCTTC. This translates into CASGNRDNEQFF.

The chain employs TRBV29-1 and TRBJ2-3; D gene unclear. Trimming cost V 7 bases and J 6 bases, with 23 bases left between them. The CDR3 is 15 amino acids. Germline CDR1 SQVTM, CDR2 ANQGSEA. This CDR3 reads CSATLAVGKSDTQYF. In DNA form, the CDR3 reads TGCAGCGCCACCCTGGCCGTGGGGAAGAGCGATACGCAGTATTTT.

The sample holds a few counts of this clonotype. The V gene is TRBV5-1, the J gene TRBJ2-5, with unresolved D. V dropped 0 bases and J dropped 2 bases, with 5 bases sitting between them. Germline CDR1 reads SGHRS; CDR2 reads YFSETQ. The CDR3 loop spans 13 amino acids. The CDR3: CASSLAMQETQYF. In DNA form, the CDR3 reads TGCGCCAGCAGCTTGGCAATGCAAGAGACCCAGTACTTC.

This clonotype was recorded at least ten times. The chain carries TRBV7-9 and TRBJ2-3, with D unresolved. V dropped 2 bases and J dropped 2 bases, with 5 bases sitting between them. The CDR3 covers 13 residues. Per germline, CDR1 SEHNR and CDR2 FQNEAQ (reference sequence). CDR3 protein: CASSLQSTDTQYF. CDR3 coding DNA: TGTGCCAGCAGCTTACAATCCACAGATACGCAGTATTTT.

This chain joins TRBV12-3 or TRBV12-4 and TRBJ1-1, with 10 nucleotides matching TRBD1. This CDR3 comprises 16 residues. The J segment lost 0 bases and the V segment lost 5 bases, leaving 6 bases of the junction unmatched. DNA of the CDR3: TGTGCCAGCAGTCCGGGACAGGGGACACTGAACACTGAAGCTTTCTTT. Encoded protein: CASSPGQGTLNTEAFF.

Ten or more counts support this clonotype. The chain joins TRBV5-1 to TRBJ2-3, with TRBD2 matching over 9 bases. The CDR3 runs to 14 residues. Germline V gene data show CDR1 as SGHRS and CDR2 as YFSETQ. The V and J ends lost 3 bases and 6 bases, in that order; junction bases with no gene match: 5. CDR3 amino acids: CASSYSTSGDTQYF. The CDR3, as DNA: TGCGCCAGCAGCTACAGCACTAGCGGGGATACGCAGTATTTT.

The chain joins TRBV20-1 to TRBJ2-3; 8 bases map to TRBD2. V was clipped by 5 bases and J by 0 bases; unmatched bases: 4. Germline V gene lookup returns CDR1 DFQATT and CDR2 SNEGSKA (reference sequence). This CDR3 spans 14 amino acids. CDR3 DNA: TGCAGTGCTCGCCCTAGCGGGAGCACAGATACGCAGTATTTT. Amino acids: CSARPSGSTDTQYF.

In its sample, this clonotype was seen a few times. The chain uses TRBV5-1 and TRBJ1-6; D not certain. Trimming removed 1 base from V and 8 bases from J, with 13 bases in between. The CDR3 extends over 15 amino acids. CDR1 is SGHRS and CDR2 is YFSETQ in the germline V gene. The chain's CDR3 is CASSLKLGGDSPLHF. CDR3 nucleotides: TGCGCCAGCAGCTTGAAGCTGGGAGGAGATTCACCCCTCCACTTT.

This clonotype has a handful of counts. The chain employs TRBV2 and TRBJ2-2; the match to TRBD2 covers 11 bases. Germline V lookup: CDR1 SNHLY, CDR2 FYNNEI. V shed 3 bases and J 7 bases; nucleotides not matched to a gene: 4. This CDR3 comprises 15 residues. CDR3 DNA: TGTGCCAGCAGTGATAGGCTAGCGGGAGGCGGGGAGCTGTTTTTT. Its protein is CASSDRLAGGGELFF.

J is TRBJ2-1 and V is TRBV18; the D gene is possibly TRBD2 (5 bases). Germline CDR1 and CDR2: KGHSH and LQKENI. The CDR3 runs 13 residues. V lost 2 bases and J 8 bases, leaving 10 bases between the germline ends. CDR3 residues: CASSPDPGYEQFF. DNA of the CDR3: TGTGCCAGCTCACCAGATCCGGGGTATGAGCAGTTCTTC.

This clonotype was observed a handful of times. The genes are TRBV20-1 and TRBJ1-1; D ambiguous. V lost 8 bases and J 1 base, leaving 8 bases between the germline ends. The CDR3 extends over 11 amino acids. Germline values: CDR1 DFQATT, CDR2 SNEGSKA (reference sequence). DNA of the CDR3: TGCAGTACTACCGAGAACACTGAAGCTTTCTTT. Translating it yields CSTTENTEAFF.